The clone carrying this T cell receptor beta chain was seen a handful of times. Its antigen is not identified. cDNA reverse transcribed from extracted RNA served as the sequencing template. Sequencing used immunoSEQ multiplex PCR; TCRdb keeps in-frame clones, though not all of them. The sample records 150,000 to 200,000 clones, 67% being singletons. Sampling of alopecia areata patients yielded lesional scalp punch biopsies as well as peripheral blood. T lymphocytes (CD4+ and CD8+) were sorted from PBMCs. The V gene lost 6 bases and the J gene lost 0 bases, with 8 bases spanning the gap. From germline, CDR1 is MNHEY and CDR2 SVGAGI. This CDR3 region has 13 residues. The data were obtained in a study of CD8+ T cells in alopecia areata. In the study overall: Administration of oral tofacitinib to treated patients was at 5 to 10 mg twice daily.

Study-wide findings and caveats: Relative to normal scalp, lesional scalp, especially alopecia totalis/universalis, showed higher clonality.

The source material was CD8+ T cells sorted from blood, sampled at week 0. The chain has TRBV6-5 and TRBJ1-1; D call uncertain. This receptor was identified in a human donor with alopecia areata. The CDR3 region has the DNA TGTGCCAGCAGCCTGACGGTGAACACTGAAGCTTTCTTT. This sequence encodes CASSLTVNTEAFF.